Below, one T cell receptor (beta chain) is given with its context. With a much larger clone just one base away, this may be a read error. Trimming removed 1 base from V and 9 bases from J, with 10 bases in between. CDR1 is LGHDT, CDR2 YNNKEL, per germline (reference sequence). The CDR3 has 14 residues. Using a J-beta primer mix together with a sample-barcoded 5' primer, a second PCR was run for about 6 to 11 cycles. Tags on each cDNA molecule came from a template-switch adaptor with 12 random nucleotides. TCRdb re-derived calls from the 5' RACE reads in MiXCR, one entry per CDR3 protein. The data show more than 750,000 distinct CDR3 sequences, 25% to 35% seen once. The entry originates in a study of blood T cells in healthy people across ages. This same sample was also taken into another study, of T cells of mothers and their children. That paper notes: Sequencing got over 10 million TCR beta CDR3 reads from each mother and roughly 2.7 million from each child. Thymic selection molds TCR recombination output in a comparable way in related and unrelated pairs.

The rearrangement links TRBV3-1 to TRBJ1-6; D ambiguous. What was sequenced was blood. This receptor was obtained from a woman in her thirties or forties in good health. DNA of the CDR3: TGTGCCAGCAGCCAAGTCGGTGGTGGTTCACCCCTCCACTTT. Translation gives CASSQVGGGSPLHF.